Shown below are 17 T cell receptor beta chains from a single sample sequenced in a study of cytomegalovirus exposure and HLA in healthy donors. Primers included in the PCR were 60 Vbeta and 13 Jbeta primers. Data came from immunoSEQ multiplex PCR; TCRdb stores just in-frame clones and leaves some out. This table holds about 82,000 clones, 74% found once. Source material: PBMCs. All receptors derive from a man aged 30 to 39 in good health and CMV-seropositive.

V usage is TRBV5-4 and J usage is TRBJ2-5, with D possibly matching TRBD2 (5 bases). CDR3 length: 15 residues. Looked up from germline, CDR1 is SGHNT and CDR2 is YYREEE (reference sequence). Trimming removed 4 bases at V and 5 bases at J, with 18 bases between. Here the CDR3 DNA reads TGTGCCAGCAGCACTGGACTGGGCTCAGGTGAGACCCAGTACTTC. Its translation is CASSTGLGSGETQYF.

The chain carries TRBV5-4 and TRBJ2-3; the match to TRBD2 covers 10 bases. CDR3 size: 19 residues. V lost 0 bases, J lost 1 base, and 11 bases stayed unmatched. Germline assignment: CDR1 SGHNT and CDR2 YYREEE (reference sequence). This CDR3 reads CASSLEGSGGPKGTDTQYF. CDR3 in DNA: TGTGCCAGCAGCTTGGAGGGTAGCGGGGGGCCGAAGGGCACAGATACGCAGTATTTT. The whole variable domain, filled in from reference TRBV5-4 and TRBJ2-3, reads ETGVTQSPTHLIKTRGQQVTLRCSSQSGHNTVSWYQQALGQGPQFIFQYYREEENGRGNFPPRFSGLQFPNYSSELNVNALELDDSALYLCASSLEGSGGPKGTDTQYFGPGTRLTVL.

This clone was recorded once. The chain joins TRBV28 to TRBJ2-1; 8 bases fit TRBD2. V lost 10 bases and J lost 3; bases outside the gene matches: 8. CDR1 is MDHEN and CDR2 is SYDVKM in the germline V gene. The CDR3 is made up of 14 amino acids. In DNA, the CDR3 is TGTGCCACTCAAGCGCGGGAGGACTACAATGAGCAGTTCTTC. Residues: CATQAREDYNEQFF.

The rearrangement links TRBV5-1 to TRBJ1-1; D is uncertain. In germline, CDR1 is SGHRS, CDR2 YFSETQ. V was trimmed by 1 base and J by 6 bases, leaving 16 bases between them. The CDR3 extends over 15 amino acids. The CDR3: CASSLPLTGAAEAFF. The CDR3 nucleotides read TGCGCCAGCAGCTTGCCGCTGACCGGCGCGGCTGAAGCTTTCTTT.

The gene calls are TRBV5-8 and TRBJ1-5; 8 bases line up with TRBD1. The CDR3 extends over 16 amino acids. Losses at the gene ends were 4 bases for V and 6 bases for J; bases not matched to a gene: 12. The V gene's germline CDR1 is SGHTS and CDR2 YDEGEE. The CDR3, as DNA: TGTGCCAGCAGCCAGAGAGGGCAGGGGGCAAGTCAGCCCCAGCATTTT. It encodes CASSQRGQGASQPQHF.

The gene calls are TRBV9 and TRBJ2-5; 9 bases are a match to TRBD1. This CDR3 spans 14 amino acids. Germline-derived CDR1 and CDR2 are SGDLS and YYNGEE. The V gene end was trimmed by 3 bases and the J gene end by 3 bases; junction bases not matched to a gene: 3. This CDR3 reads CASSAGQGKETQYF. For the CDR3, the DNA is TGTGCCAGCAGCGCGGGACAGGGAAAAGAGACCCAGTACTTC.

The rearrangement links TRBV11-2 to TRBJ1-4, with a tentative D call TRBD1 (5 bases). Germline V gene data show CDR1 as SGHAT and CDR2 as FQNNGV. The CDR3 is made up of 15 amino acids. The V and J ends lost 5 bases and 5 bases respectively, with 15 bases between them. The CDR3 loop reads CASSPSGTANEKLFF. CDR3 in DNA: TGTGCCAGCAGCCCCTCCGGGACTGCGAATGAAAAACTGTTTTTT.

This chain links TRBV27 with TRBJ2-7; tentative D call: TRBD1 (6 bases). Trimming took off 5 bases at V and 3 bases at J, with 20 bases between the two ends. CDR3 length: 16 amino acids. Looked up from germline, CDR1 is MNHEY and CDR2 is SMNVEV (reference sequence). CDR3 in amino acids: CASSPTPRPDSYEQYF. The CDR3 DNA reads TGTGCCAGCAGTCCCACCCCTAGACCGGACAGCTACGAGCAGTACTTC.

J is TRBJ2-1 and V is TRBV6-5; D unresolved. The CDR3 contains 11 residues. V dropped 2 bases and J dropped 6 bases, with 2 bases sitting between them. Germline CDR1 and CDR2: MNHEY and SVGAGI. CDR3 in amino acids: CASSYLNEQFF. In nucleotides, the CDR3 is TGTGCCAGCAGTTACCTCAATGAGCAGTTCTTC.

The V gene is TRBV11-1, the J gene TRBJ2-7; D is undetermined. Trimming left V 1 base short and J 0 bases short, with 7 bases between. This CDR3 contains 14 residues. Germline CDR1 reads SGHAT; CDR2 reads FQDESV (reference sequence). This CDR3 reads CASSLGFSSYEQYF. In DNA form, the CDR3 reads TGTGCCAGCAGCTTAGGGTTCAGCTCCTACGAGCAGTACTTC.

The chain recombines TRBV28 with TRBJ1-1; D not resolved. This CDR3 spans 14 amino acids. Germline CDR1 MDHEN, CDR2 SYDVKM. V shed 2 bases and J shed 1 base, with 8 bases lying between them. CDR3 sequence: CASSLLTRNTEAFF. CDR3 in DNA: TGTGCCAGCAGTTTACTTACACGGAACACTGAAGCTTTCTTT.

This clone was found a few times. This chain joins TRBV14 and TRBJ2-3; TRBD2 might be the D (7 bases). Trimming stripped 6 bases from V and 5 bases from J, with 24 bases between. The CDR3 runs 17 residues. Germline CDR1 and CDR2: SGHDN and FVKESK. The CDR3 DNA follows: TGTGCCAGCAGTCCCCTTTATAGGGGGGGGGTTAGAGATACGCAGTATTTT. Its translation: CASSPLYRGGVRDTQYF.

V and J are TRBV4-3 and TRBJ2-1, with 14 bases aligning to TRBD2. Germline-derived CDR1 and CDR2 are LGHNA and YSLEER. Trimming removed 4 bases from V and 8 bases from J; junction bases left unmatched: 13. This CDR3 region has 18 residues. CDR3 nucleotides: TGCGCCAGCAGCCGACAGGGACTAGCGGGAGACAGCCCCCATGAGCAGTTCTTC. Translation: CASSRQGLAGDSPHEQFF.

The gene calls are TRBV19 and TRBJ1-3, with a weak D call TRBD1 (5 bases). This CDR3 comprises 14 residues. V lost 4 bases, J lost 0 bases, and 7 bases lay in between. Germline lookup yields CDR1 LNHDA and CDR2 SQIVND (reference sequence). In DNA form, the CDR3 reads TGTGCCAGTAGTACACAGGTCTCTGGAAACACCATATATTTT. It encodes CASSTQVSGNTIYF.

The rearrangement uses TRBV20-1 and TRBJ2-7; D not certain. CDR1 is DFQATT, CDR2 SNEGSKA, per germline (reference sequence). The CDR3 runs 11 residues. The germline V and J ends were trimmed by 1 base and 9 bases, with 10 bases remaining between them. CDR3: CSARGNRTQYF. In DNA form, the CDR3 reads TGCAGTGCTAGAGGCAACAGAACGCAGTACTTC.

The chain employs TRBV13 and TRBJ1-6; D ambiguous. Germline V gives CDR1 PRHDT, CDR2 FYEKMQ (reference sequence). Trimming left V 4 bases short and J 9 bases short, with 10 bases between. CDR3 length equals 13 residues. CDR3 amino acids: CASSSLAFSPLHF. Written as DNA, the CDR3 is TGTGCCAGCAGCTCGCTCGCGTTTTCACCCCTCCACTTT.

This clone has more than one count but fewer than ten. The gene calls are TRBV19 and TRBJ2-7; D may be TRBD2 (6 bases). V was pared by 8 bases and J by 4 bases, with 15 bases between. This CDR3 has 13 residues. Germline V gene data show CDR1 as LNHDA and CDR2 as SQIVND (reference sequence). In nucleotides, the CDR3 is TGTGCCAGTCCAAGGAGGGAAAGGTACGAGCAGTACTTC. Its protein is CASPRRERYEQYF.